A single sample gave rise to the 4 T cell receptor beta chains below, sequenced in a study of T-cell reconstitution after alpha-beta-depleted transplantation in children. For TCRbeta, the library was prepared with unique molecular identifiers. Each CDR3 protein is one row after TCRdb ran MiXCR on the PCR reads. The sample includes about 610,000 distinct CDR3 sequences, 8% to 11% seen only once; the top ten take less than 4.5%. Material: PBMCs from the stem cell graft donor, obtained from the stem cell graft. These receptors were taken from a human donor who donated a stem cell graft to a child with acute myeloid leukemia.

This clonotype has only a few counts. The gene calls are TRBV5-6 and TRBJ2-7, with 10 positions matching TRBD1. Germline V CDR1 and CDR2: SGHDT, YYEEEE. Losses at the gene ends were 4 bases for V and 4 bases for J; bases not matched to a gene: 5. The CDR3 is 14 amino acids. CDR3: CASSEDRGLYEQYF. The CDR3 coding sequence is TGTGCCAGCAGCGAGGACAGGGGGTTGTACGAGCAGTACTTC. Full variable domain (remainder filled in from reference TRBV5-6 and TRBJ2-7): DAGVTQSPTHLIKTRGQQVTLRCSPKSGHDTVSWYQQALGQGPQFIFQYYEEEERQRGNFPDRFSGHQFPNYSSELNVNALLLGDSALYLCASSEDRGLYEQYFGPGTRLTVT.

V usage is TRBV20-1 and J usage is TRBJ2-1; the match to TRBD1 covers 10 bases. Germline V gene data show CDR1 as DFQATT and CDR2 as SNEGSKA (reference sequence). CDR3 length: 14 amino acids. Trimming cost V 6 bases and J 5 bases; bases outside gene matches: 7. The CDR3 DNA is TGCAGTGCCCAGGGACAGGGGTTCCACAATGAGCAGTTCTTC. Translating it yields CSAQGQGFHNEQFF.

The sample holds a few counts of this clonotype. The J gene is TRBJ2-4, the V gene TRBV12-3 or TRBV12-4; D is perhaps TRBD1 or TRBD2 (5 bases each). Trimming removed 6 bases at V and 7 bases at J, with 13 bases between. The CDR3 is 13 residues long. The DNA for the CDR3 is TGTGCCAGCAGAGGGACCATTGCGAACATTCAGTACTTC. This gives the protein CASRGTIANIQYF.

V gene TRBV12-3 or TRBV12-4 combines with J gene TRBJ1-5, with unresolved D. Between the trimmed V and J ends, which lost 5 bases and 2 bases, there was a span of 13 bases. The CDR3 is 15 amino acids. The CDR3 loop reads CASSPGSVGNQPQHF. The CDR3 region has the DNA TGTGCCAGCAGTCCCGGTTCAGTCGGCAATCAGCCCCAGCATTTT.